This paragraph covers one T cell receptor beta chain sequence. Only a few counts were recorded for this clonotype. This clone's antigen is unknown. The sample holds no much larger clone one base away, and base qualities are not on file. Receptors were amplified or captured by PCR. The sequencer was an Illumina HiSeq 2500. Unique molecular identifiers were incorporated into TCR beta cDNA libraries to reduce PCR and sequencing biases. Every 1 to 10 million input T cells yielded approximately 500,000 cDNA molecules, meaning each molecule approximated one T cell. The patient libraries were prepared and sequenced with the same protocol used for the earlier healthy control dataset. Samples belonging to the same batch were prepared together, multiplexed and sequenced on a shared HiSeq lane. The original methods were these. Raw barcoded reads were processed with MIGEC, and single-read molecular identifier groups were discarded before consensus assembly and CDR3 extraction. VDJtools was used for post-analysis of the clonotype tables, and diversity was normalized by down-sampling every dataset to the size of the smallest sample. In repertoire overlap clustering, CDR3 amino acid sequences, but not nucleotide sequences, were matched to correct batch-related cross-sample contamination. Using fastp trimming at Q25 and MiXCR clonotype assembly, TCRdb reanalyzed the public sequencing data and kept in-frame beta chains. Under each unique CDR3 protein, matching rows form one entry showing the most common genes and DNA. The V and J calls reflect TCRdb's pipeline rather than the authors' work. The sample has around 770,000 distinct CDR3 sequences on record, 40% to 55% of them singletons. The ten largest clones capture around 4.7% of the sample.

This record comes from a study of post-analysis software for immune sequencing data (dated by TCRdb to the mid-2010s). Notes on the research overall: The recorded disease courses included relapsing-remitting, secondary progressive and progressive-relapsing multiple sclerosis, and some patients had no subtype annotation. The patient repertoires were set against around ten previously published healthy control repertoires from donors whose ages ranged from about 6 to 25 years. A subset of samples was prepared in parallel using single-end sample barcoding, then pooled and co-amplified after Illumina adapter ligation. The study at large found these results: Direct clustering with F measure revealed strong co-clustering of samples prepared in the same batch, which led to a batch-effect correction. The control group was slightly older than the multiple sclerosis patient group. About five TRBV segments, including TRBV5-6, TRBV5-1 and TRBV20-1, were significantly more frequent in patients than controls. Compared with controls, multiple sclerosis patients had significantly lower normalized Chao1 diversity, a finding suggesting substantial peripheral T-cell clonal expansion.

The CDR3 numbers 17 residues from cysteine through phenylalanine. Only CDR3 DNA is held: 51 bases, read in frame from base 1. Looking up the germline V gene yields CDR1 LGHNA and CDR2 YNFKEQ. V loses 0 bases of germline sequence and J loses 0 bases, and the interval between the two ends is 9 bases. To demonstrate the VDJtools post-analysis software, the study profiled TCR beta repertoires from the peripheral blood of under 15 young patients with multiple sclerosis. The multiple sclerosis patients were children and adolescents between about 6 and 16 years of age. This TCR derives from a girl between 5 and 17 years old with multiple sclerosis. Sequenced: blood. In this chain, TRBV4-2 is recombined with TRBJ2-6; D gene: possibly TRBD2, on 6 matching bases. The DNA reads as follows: TGTGCCAGCAGCCAAGATAGCGGTAGCTCTGGGGCCAACGTCCTGACTTTC. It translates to CASSQDSGSSGANVLTF.